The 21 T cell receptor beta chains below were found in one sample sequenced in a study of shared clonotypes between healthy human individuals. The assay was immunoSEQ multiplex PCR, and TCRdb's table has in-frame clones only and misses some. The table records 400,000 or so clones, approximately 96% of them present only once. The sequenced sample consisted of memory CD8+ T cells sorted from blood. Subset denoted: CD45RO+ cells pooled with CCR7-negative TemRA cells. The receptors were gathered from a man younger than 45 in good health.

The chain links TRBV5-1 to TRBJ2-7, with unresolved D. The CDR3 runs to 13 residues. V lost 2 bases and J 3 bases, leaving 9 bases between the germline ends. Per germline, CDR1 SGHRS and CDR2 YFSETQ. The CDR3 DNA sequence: TGCGCCAGCAGCTTCCCCCCTTACTACGAGCAGTACTTC. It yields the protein CASSFPPYYEQYF. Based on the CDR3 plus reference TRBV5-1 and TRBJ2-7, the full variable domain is KAGVTQTPRYLIKTRGQQVTLSCSPISGHRSVSWYQQTPGQGLQFLFEYFSETQRNKGNFPGRFSGRQFSNSRSEMNVSTLELGDSALYLCASSFPPYYEQYFGPGTRLTVT.

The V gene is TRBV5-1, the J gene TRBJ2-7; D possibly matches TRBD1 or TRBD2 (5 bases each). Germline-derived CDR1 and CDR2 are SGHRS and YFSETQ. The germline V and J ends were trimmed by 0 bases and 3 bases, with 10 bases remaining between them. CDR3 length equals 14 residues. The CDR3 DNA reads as TGCGCCAGCAGCTTGGACAGGAGGCTCTACGAGCAGTACTTC. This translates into CASSLDRRLYEQYF.

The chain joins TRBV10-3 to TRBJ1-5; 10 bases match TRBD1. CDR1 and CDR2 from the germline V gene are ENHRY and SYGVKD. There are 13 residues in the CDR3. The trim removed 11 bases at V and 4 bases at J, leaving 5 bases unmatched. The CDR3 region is CAPGTGDNQPQHF. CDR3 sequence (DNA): TGTGCCCCTGGGACAGGGGATAATCAGCCCCAGCATTTT.

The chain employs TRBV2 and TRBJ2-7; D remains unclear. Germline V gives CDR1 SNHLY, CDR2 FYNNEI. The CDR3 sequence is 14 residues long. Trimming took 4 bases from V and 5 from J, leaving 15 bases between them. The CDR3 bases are TGTGCCAGCAGTGCCGGTGATTTAGCCGACGAGCAGTACTTC. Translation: CASSAGDLADEQYF.

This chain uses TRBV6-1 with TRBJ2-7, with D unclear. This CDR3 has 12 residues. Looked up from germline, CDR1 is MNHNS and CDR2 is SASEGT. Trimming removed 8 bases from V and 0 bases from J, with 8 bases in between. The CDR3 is CASASRSYEQYF. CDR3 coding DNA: TGTGCCAGCGCCTCGCGCTCCTACGAGCAGTACTTC.

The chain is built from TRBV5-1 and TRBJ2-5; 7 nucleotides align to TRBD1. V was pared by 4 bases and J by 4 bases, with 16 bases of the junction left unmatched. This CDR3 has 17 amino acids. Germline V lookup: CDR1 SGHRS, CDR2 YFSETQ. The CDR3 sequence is CASSRLPQQGVGETQYF. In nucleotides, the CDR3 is TGCGCCAGCAGCCGACTCCCACAGCAGGGGGTAGGAGAGACCCAGTACTTC.

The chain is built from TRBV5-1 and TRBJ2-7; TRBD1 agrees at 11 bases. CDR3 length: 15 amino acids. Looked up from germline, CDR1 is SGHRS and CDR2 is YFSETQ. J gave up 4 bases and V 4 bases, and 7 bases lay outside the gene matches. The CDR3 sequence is CASSERTGGVYEQYF. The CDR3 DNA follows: TGCGCCAGCAGCGAAAGGACAGGGGGCGTTTACGAGCAGTACTTC.

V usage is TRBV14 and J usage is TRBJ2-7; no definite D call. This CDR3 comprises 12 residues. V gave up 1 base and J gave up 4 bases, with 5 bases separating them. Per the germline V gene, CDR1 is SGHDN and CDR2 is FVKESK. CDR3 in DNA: TGTGCCAGCAGCCAAGGTCCATACGAGCAGTACTTC. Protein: CASSQGPYEQYF. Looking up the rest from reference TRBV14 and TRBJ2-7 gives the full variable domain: EAGVTQFPSHSVIEKGQTVTLRCDPISGHDNLYWYRRVMGKEIKFLLHFVKESKQDESGMPNNRFLAERTGGTYSTLKVQPAELEDSGVYFCASSQGPYEQYFGPGTRLTVT.

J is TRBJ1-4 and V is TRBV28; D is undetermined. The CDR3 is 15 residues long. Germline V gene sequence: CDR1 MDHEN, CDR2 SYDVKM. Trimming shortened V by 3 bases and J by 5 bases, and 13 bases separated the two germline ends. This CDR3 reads CASSLAPTANEKLFF. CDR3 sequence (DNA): TGTGCCAGCAGTTTGGCACCTACGGCCAATGAAAAACTGTTTTTT. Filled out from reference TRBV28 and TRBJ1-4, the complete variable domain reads DVKVTQSSRYLVKRTGEKVFLECVQDMDHENMFWYRQDPGLGLRLIYFSYDVKMKEKGDIPEGYSVSREKKERFSLILESASTNQTSMYLCASSLAPTANEKLFFGSGTQLSVL.

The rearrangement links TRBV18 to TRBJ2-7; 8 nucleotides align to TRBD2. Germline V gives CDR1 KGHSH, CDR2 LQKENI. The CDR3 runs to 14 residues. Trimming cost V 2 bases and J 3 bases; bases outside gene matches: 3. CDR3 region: CASSPSSGHYEQYF. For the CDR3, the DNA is TGTGCCAGCTCACCATCTAGCGGGCACTACGAGCAGTACTTC.

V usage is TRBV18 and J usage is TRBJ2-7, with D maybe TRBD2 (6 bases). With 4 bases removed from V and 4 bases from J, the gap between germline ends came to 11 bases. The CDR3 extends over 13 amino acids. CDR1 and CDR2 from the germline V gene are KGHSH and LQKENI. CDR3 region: CASSRTSGYEQYF. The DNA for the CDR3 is TGTGCCAGCTCACGCACAAGCGGGTACGAGCAGTACTTC.

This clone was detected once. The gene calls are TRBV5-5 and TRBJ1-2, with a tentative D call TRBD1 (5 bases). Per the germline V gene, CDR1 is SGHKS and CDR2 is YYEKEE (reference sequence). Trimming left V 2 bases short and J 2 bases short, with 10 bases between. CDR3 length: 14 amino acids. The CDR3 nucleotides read TGTGCCAGCAGCTTACAGGACGGGAACTATGGCTACACCTTC. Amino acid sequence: CASSLQDGNYGYTF.

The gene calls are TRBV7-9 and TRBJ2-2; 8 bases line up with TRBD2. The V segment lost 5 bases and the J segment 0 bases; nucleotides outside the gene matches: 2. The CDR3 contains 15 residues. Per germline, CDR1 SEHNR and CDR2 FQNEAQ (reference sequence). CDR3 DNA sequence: TGTGCCAGCAGCCGCGGGAGGTCGAACACCGGGGAGCTGTTTTTT. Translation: CASSRGRSNTGELFF. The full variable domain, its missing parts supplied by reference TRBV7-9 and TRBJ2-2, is DTGVSQNPRHKITKRGQNVTFRCDPISEHNRLYWYRQTLGQGPEFLTYFQNEAQLEKSRLLSDRFSAERPKGSFSTLEIQRTEQGDSAMYLCASSRGRSNTGELFFGEGSRLTVL.

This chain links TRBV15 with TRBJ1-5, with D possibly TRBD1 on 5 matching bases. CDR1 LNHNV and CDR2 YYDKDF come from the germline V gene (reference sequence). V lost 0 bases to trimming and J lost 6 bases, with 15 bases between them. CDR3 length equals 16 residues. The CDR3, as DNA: TGTGCCACCAGCAGAGACTTGGGAGGGGTTGTTCAGCCCCAGCATTTT. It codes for CATSRDLGGVVQPQHF.

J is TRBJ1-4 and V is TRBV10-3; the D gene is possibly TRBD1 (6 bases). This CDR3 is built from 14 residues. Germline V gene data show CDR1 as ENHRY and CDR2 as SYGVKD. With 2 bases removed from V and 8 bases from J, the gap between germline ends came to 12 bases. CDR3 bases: TGTGCCATCAGTGAGGGGCAGGGGCCCGAAAAACTGTTTTTT. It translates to CAISEGQGPEKLFF.

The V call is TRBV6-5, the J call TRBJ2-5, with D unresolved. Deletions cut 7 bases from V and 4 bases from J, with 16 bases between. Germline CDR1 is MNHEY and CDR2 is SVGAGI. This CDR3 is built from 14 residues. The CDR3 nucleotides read TGTGCCAGCACCCCGGGCAGGTTTATAGAGACCCAGTACTTC. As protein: CASTPGRFIETQYF.

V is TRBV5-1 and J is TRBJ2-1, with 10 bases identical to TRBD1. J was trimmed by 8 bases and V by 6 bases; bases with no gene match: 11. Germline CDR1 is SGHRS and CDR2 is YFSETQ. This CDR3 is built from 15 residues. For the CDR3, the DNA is TGCGCCAGCACCTCGCCCGGGACAGGGGTGTATGAGCAGTTCTTC. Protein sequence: CASTSPGTGVYEQFF. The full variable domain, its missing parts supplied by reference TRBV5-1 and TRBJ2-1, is KAGVTQTPRYLIKTRGQQVTLSCSPISGHRSVSWYQQTPGQGLQFLFEYFSETQRNKGNFPGRFSGRQFSNSRSEMNVSTLELGDSALYLCASTSPGTGVYEQFFGPGTRLTVL.

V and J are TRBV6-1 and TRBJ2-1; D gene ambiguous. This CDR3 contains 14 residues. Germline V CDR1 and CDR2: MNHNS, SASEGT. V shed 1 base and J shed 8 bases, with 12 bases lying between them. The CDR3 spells CASSEEGYEYEQFF. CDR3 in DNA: TGTGCCAGCAGTGAAGAGGGATACGAATATGAGCAGTTCTTC.

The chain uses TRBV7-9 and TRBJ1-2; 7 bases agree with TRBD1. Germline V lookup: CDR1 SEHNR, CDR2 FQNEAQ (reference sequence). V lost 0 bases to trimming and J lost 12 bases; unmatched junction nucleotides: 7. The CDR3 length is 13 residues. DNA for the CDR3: TGTGCCAGCAGCTTAGCGGAGAGGGACAGTCACACCTTC. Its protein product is CASSLAERDSHTF.

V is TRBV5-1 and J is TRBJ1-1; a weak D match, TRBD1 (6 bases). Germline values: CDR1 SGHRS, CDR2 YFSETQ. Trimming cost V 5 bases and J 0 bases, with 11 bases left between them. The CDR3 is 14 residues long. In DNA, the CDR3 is TGCGCCAGCAGATCGGACAGCCTGAACACTGAAGCTTTCTTT. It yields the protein CASRSDSLNTEAFF.

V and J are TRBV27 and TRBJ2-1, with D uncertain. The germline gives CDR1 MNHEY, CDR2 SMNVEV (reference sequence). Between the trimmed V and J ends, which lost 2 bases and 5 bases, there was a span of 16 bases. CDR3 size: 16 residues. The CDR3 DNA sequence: TGTGCCAGCAGTTTAGGCCTTAGTTGGGTTAACAATGAGCAGTTCTTC. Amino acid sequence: CASSLGLSWVNNEQFF.